This T cell receptor (beta chain) originates from a study of blood T cell repertoires in COVID-19. Looking at the study overall: Researchers got acute and convalescent COVID-19 samples from the United States, Italy and Spain. In each case, the material was cDNA or gDNA derived from T cells, B-cell-depleted T cells, or PBMCs.

From germline, CDR1 is DFQATT and CDR2 SNEGSKA (reference sequence). The CDR3 extends over 11 amino acids. V lost 0 bases, J lost 7 bases, and 7 bases lay in between. TCRdb's copy holds only in-frame clones and misses some; the assay was immunoSEQ multiplex PCR. Of 40,000 or so clones listed, roughly 76% were seen once; the top ten hold 25% to 30%. The source is a woman aged 70-85 years with acute or convalescent COVID-19. This chain joins TRBV20-1 and TRBJ2-7, with D possibly being TRBD2 (5 bases). Material for sequencing was peripheral blood. CDR3 sequence reads: CSARDRTEQYF. The CDR3 region has the DNA TGCAGTGCTAGAGACAGGACTGAGCAGTACTTC.